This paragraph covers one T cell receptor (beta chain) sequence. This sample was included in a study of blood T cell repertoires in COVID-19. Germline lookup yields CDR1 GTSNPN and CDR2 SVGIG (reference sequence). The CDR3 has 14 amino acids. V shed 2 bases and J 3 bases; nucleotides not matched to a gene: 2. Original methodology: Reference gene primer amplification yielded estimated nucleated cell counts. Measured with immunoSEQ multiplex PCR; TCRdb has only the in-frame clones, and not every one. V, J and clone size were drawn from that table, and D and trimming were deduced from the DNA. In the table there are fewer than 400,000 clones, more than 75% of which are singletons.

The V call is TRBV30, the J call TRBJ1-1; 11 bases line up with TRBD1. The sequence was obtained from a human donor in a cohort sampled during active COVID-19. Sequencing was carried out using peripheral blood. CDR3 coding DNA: TGTGCCTGGAGTCGGGGACAGGGGGACACTGAAGCTTTCTTT. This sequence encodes CAWSRGQGDTEAFF.